This passage covers 3 T cell receptor beta chains from one sample sequenced in a study of glioma-infiltrating T cells after dendritic cell vaccination. Time point indicated: after dendritic cell vaccination, including at tumor progression/relapse. The protocol was immunoSEQ multiplex PCR, while the TCRdb copy is restricted to in-frame clones and leaves out a portion. Among tens of thousands of clones listed, roughly 80% were seen once. The starting material was blood, obtained after dendritic cell vaccination. These receptors came from a human donor with glioblastoma.

The V gene is TRBV7-8, the J gene TRBJ2-7; 12 nucleotides line up with TRBD2. Per the germline V gene, CDR1 is SGHVS and CDR2 is FQNEAQ. Unmatched junction bases numbered 8, after V lost 3 bases and J lost 2 bases. This CDR3 region has 17 residues. The CDR3 region has the DNA TGTGCCAGCAGCTTGGGTGGACTAGCGGGAACGACCTACGAGCAGTACTTC. Translating it yields CASSLGGLAGTTYEQYF.

The chain carries TRBV6-5 and TRBJ1-2; D is perhaps TRBD1 (5 bases). Trimming took 7 bases from V and 6 from J, leaving 18 bases between them. CDR3 length: 14 amino acids. CDR1 MNHEY and CDR2 SVGAGI come from the germline V gene. CDR3 residues: CASTYAGGYDGYTF. The CDR3 DNA follows: TGTGCCAGCACCTACGCGGGGGGTTATGATGGCTACACCTTC.

The gene calls are TRBV5-1 and TRBJ1-1; D unresolved. Germline CDR1 SGHRS, CDR2 YFSETQ. The CDR3 consists of 13 residues. Trimming pared 4 bases from V and 5 bases from J, leaving 12 bases between. The DNA for the CDR3 is TGCGCCAGCAGCCAAACCCTTAGTACTGAAGCTTTCTTT. As protein: CASSQTLSTEAFF. The entire variable domain, with the rest obtained from reference TRBV5-1 and TRBJ1-1, is as follows: KAGVTQTPRYLIKTRGQQVTLSCSPISGHRSVSWYQQTPGQGLQFLFEYFSETQRNKGNFPGRFSGRQFSNSRSEMNVSTLELGDSALYLCASSQTLSTEAFFGQGTRLTVV.